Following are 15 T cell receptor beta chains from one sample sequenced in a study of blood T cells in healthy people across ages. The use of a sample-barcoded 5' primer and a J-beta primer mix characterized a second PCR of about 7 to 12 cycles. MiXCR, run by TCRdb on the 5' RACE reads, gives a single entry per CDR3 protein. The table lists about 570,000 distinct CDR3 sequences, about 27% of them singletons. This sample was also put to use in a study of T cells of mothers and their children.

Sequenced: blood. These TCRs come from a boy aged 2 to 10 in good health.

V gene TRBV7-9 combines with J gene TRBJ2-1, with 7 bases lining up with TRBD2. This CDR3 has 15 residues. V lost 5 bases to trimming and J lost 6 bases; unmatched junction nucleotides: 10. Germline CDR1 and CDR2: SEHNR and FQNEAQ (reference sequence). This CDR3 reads CASSPRRDYFNEQFF. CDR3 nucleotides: TGTGCCAGCAGCCCCCGGCGGGACTATTTCAATGAGCAGTTCTTC. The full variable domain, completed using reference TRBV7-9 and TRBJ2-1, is DTGVSQNPRHKITKRGQNVTFRCDPISEHNRLYWYRQTLGQGPEFLTYFQNEAQLEKSRLLSDRFSAERPKGSFSTLEIQRTEQGDSAMYLCASSPRRDYFNEQFFGPGTRLTVL.

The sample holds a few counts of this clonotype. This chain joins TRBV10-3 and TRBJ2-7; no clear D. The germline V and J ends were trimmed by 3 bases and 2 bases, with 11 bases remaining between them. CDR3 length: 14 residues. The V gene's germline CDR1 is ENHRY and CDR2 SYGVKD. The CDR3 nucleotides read TGTGCCATCAGTGATCGCGGCACCGCCTACGAGCAGTACTTC. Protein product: CAISDRGTAYEQYF.

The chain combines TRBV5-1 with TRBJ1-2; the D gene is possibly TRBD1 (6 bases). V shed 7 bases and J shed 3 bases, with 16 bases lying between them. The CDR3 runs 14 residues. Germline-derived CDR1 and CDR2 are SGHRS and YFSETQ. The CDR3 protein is CASAWTDVDYGYTF. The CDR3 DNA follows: TGCGCCAGCGCCTGGACAGATGTTGACTATGGCTACACCTTC.

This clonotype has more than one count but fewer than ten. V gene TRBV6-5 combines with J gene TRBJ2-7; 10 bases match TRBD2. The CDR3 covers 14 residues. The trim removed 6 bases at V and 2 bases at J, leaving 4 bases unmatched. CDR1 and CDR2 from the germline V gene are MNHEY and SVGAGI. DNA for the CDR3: TGTGCCAGCAGCCAAGGACTAGCGGCCTACGAGCAGTACTTC. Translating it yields CASSQGLAAYEQYF.

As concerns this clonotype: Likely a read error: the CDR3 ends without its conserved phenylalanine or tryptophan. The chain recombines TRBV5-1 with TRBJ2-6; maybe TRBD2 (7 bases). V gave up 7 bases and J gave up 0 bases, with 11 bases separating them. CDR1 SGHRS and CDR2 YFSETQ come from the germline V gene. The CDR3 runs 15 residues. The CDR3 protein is CASSGGHSGANVLTN. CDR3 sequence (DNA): TGCGCCAGCTCCGGGGGGCACTCTGGGGCCAACGTCCTGACTAAC.

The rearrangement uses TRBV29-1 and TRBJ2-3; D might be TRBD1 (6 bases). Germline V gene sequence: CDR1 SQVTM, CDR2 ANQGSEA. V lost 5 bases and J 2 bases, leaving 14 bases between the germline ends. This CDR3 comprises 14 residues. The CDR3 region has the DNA TGCAGCGTTTGCCGGGACACGAACACAGATACGCAGTATTTT. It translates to CSVCRDTNTDTQYF.

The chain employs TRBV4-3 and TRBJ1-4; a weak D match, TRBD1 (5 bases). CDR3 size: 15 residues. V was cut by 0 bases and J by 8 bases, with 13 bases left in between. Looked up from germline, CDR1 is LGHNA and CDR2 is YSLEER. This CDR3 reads CASSQDLGTVEKLFF. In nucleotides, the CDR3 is TGCGCCAGCAGCCAAGATCTGGGGACCGTCGAAAAACTGTTTTTT.

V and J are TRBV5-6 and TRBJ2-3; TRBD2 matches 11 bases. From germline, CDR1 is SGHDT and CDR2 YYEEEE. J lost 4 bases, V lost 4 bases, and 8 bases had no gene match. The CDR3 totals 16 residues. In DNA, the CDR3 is TGTGCCAGCAGCGTTACTAGCGGGAGCCAGGCAGATACGCAGTATTTT. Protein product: CASSVTSGSQADTQYF.

The CDR3 is CASSALGGAGEKLFF. As DNA, the CDR3 is TGTGCCAGCAGTGCGCTCGGAGGTGCTGGTGAAAAACTGTTTTTT. This sequence joins TRBV25-1 and TRBJ1-4; D is unclear. V was trimmed by 4 bases and J by 7 bases, leaving 16 bases between them. The CDR3 has 15 residues. The germline V gene has CDR1 MGHDK and CDR2 SYGVNS.

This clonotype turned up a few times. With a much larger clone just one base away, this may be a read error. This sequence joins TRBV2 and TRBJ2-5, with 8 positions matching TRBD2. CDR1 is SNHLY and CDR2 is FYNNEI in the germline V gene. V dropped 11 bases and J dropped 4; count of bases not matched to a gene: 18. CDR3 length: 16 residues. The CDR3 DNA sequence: TGTGCCGGCAAGAAGAGAGCGGGGGCAGTCCCAGAGACCCAGTACTTC. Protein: CAGKKRAGAVPETQYF.

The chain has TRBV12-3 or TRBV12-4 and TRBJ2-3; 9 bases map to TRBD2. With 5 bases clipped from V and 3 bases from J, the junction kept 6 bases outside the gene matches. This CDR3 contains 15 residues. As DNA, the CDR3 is TGTGCCAGCAGTACATCTAGCGGGATGACAGATACGCAGTATTTT. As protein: CASSTSSGMTDTQYF.

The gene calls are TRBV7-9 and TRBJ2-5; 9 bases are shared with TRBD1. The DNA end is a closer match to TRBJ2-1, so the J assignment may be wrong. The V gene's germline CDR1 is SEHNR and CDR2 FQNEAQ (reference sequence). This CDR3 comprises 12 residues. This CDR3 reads CAGGTGFNEQFF. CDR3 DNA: TGTGCCGGAGGGACAGGGTTTAATGAGCAGTTCTTC.

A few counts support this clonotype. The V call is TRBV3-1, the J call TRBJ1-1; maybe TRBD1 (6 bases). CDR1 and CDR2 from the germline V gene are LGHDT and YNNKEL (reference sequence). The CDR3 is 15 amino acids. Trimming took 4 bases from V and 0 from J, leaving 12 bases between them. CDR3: CASSRGPRMNTEAFF. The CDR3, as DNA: TGTGCCAGCAGCCGGGGGCCTAGAATGAACACTGAAGCTTTCTTT.

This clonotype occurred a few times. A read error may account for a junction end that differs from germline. CDR3 sequence: CAISDQRETQYF. The CDR3 coding sequence is TGTGCCATCAGTGACCAGCGAGAGACCCAGTACTTT. The chain joins TRBV10-3 to TRBJ2-3; the D is unclear. The CDR3 totals 12 residues. The germline V gene encodes CDR1 ENHRY and CDR2 SYGVKD.

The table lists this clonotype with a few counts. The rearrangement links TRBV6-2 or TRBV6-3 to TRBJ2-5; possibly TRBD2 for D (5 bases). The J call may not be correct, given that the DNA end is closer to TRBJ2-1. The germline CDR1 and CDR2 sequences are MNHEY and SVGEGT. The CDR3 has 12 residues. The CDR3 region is CASSYNGVEQFF. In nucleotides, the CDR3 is TGTGCCAGCAGTTACAACGGGGTTGAGCAGTTCTTC.